This T cell receptor (beta chain) was identified in a study of cytomegalovirus exposure and HLA in healthy donors. General study results and limits: Likely technical artifact: a cluster of highly shared sequence variants. A later analysis found most CMV-associated TCR beta chains apparently HLA-restricted. The study flagged around 150 TCR beta chains as cytomegalovirus-associated.

PCR used 60 Vbeta primers and 13 Jbeta primers. Under the authors' procedure: Later reanalysis found 75 million to 100 million unique TCR beta chains, 10 million to 12 million of them shared. The repertoire was sequenced with immunoSEQ multiplex PCR; TCRdb's copy has only in-frame clones and lacks some. The DNA was the basis for D and trimming; V, J and clone size are from that table. The sample lists 100,000 to 150,000 clones, over 9.5% occurring once. This clone was observed a handful of times. What it binds is unknown. The ends were cut back, 4 bases at V and 4 bases at J, with 11 bases in the middle. The germline gives CDR1 SNHLY, CDR2 FYNNEI. This CDR3 spans 14 amino acids.

This receptor was obtained from a woman aged 18-29 years in good health and CMV-seropositive. Sequenced sample: PBMCs. The V and J genes are TRBV2 and TRBJ1-3; D gene ambiguous. The DNA for the CDR3 is TGTGCCAGCAGTGTCCGGGGTTCCGGAAACACCATATATTTT. It yields the protein CASSVRGSGNTIYF.